This T cell receptor (beta chain) originates from a study of regulatory T cells in long-lasting Graves disease. TCRdb reprocessed the reads via MiXCR and lists one record per CDR3 protein. Of about 1,200 distinct CDR3 sequences in the sample, approximately 78% were seen once. From RNA extracted from PBMCs, the TCR library was made. The CDR3 length is 14 residues. Trimming cost V 2 bases and J 6 bases, with 12 bases left between them. Per germline, CDR1 KGHSH and CDR2 LQKENI. The sequenced sample was peripheral blood mononuclear cells (PBMCs), obtained with antithyroid drug treatment, in newly diagnosed or persistent Graves disease (not recorded which). This chain uses TRBV18 with TRBJ2-3, with D perhaps being TRBD1 or TRBD2 (5 bases each). The clonotype comes from a woman under 40 with Graves disease. This CDR3 reads CASSPYPGTDTQYF. CDR3 DNA sequence: TGTGCCAGCTCACCATATCCAGGGACGGATACGCAGTATTTT.